This T cell receptor beta chain was found in a study of CD8 T cells in Susac syndrome (dated by TCRdb to between 2019 and 2020). For the study in its entirety: Among the sequenced Susac syndrome patients, 5 or 6 had clinically active disease and fewer than 10 were in clinical remission. At the time of blood withdrawal, Susac syndrome patients were either therapy-naive, taking corticosteroids (with some also receiving IVIg), or on IVIg alone. Repertoire sequencing was used to test whether CD8+ T cell activation and differentiation in Susac syndrome was antigen driven. What the authors observed across the whole study: The CD4+ T cell repertoire of patients with Susac syndrome showed no detectable clonal expansion. The TCR sequencing and HLA analysis was acknowledged to have included a relatively small number of individuals.

RNA was extracted using the RNeasy kit, and about 0.45 to 1 microgram was reverse transcribed with random hexamers. The immunoSEQ multiplex PCR assay, covering 54 Vbeta and 13 Jbeta segments, was used to amplify TCR beta CDR3 regions. To correct PCR amplification bias, a synthetic template baseline was used for both primer optimization and computational correction. The published analysis was carried out like this. Reads were annotated to V, D and J genes according to IMGT and were analyzed with immunoSEQ Analyzer, with only productive sequences retained. Clonality was calculated as one minus the Shannon entropy normalized by log2 of the number of productive unique sequences. For each patient and control, public and private clones were evaluated among the 100 most prevalent clones. Clones were defined as Susac-specific when absent from the healthy and MS cohorts, from over 950 published viral clones and from other ImmuneACCESS disease sequences. Starting from the raw public reads, TCRdb applied fastp trimming at Q25, assembled clones with MiXCR and retained in-frame beta chains. CDR3 protein sequences are deduplicated, and each keeps its most common genes and DNA. The authors' filters were not applied to this entry. This sample gives 200,000 to 300,000 distinct CDR3 sequences in total; almost 97% of them show up just once. The ten largest clones represent 0.1% of the sample.

This clonotype was observed once. Its antigen is still unknown. No base-level quality is on record; no much larger clone is a single base apart. A single read makes a weak case. CDR1 SQVTM and CDR2 ANQGSEA are derived from the germline V gene. The CDR3, cysteine through phenylalanine, is 12 amino acids long. CDR3 DNA is the only sequence kept; it has 36 bases, read in frame from the first base. V was cut back by 0 bases and J by 3 bases, leaving a gap of 6 bases between them. Peripheral blood CD8+ and CD4+ T cells from healthy donors, Susac syndrome patients and multiple sclerosis patients were profiled using high-throughput TCR beta sequencing. Recently defined diagnostic criteria for definite or probable disease were met by the Susac syndrome patients. Bulk CD8+ and CD4+ T cells were purified magnetically by negative isolation, whereas CD8+ TEMRA cells were enriched by FACS. Blood was drawn into EDTA tubes, processed within 24 hours, and PBMCs were isolated by density gradient centrifugation. PBMCs intended for TCR sequencing were frozen in liquid nitrogen and were later thawed in a 37 degrees C water bath. The sorted or isolated CD4+, CD8+ and CD8+ TEMRA cells had a purity of 90% or higher.

The sample taken for sequencing was CD4+ T cells from PBMCs. The rearrangement combines TRBV29-1 with TRBJ2-7; the D gene is unclear. The TCR sequence derives from a human donor with Susac syndrome. CDR3 loop: CSVEDRRYEQYF. The bases are TGCAGCGTTGAAGATCGCCGCTACGAGCAGTACTTC.